One sample yielded the 18 T cell receptor beta chains listed below, sequenced in a study of CD4 T cells in relation to SARS-CoV-2 and coronaviruses. This table comes from immunoSEQ multiplex PCR, and its TCRdb copy is limited to in-frame clones, with some not included. The data contain some 21,000 clones, around 80% of them singletons. Unexposed donor CD4+ T cells date from about 2011-2018, before the COVID-19 pandemic. CD4+ T cells were isolated from the cells after about nine days of culture. These receptors' targets are unknown. The specimen sequenced was CD4+ T cells from PBMCs, cultured in vitro. These receptors originate from a human donor in good health.

The V gene is TRBV6-5, the J gene TRBJ2-1; D is possibly TRBD2 (5 bases). CDR3 length: 16 amino acids. V was clipped by 4 bases and J by 0 bases, with 13 bases between them. In germline, CDR1 is MNHEY, CDR2 SVGAGI. The CDR3: CASSFQGGYSYNEQFF. CDR3 sequence (DNA): TGTGCCAGCAGTTTCCAAGGCGGGTACTCCTACAATGAGCAGTTCTTC.

V and J are TRBV20-1 and TRBJ2-4; possible D gene TRBD2, 5 bases. V shed 3 bases and J shed 0 bases, with 21 bases lying between them. The germline V gene encodes CDR1 DFQATT and CDR2 SNEGSKA (reference sequence). This CDR3 comprises 18 residues. Here the CDR3 reads CSASRFTSGGVAKNIQYF. CDR3 sequence (DNA): TGCAGTGCTAGTCGCTTTACGTCCGGAGGTGTAGCCAAAAACATTCAGTACTTC.

The V and J genes are TRBV7-8 and TRBJ2-7, with D hard to call. The V gene lost 5 bases and the J gene lost 2 bases, with 7 bases spanning the gap. Germline V gene data show CDR1 as SGHVS and CDR2 as FQNEAQ. The CDR3 spans 12 residues. The CDR3 region has the DNA TGTGCCAGCAGCCCCTGGACCTACGAGCAGTACTTC. This encodes CASSPWTYEQYF.

The chain employs TRBV5-1 and TRBJ2-5; D may match TRBD1 or TRBD2 (6 bases each). Germline-derived CDR1 and CDR2 are SGHRS and YFSETQ. Deletions cut 7 bases from V and 4 bases from J, with 20 bases between. The CDR3 is made up of 15 amino acids. The CDR3 DNA is TGCGCCAGCCGAGGGGGGACCCTAAGAGGAGAGACCCAGTACTTC. Amino acid sequence: CASRGGTLRGETQYF. Combining the CDR3 with reference TRBV5-1 and TRBJ2-5 gives the whole variable domain KAGVTQTPRYLIKTRGQQVTLSCSPISGHRSVSWYQQTPGQGLQFLFEYFSETQRNKGNFPGRFSGRQFSNSRSEMNVSTLELGDSALYLCASRGGTLRGETQYFGPGTRLLVL.

The chain carries TRBV10-2 and TRBJ1-3; 7 nucleotides agree with TRBD1. The germline V gene encodes CDR1 WSHSY and CDR2 SAAADI. The junction had 7 bases not matched to a gene; V was cut back by 7 bases and J by 1 base. The CDR3 runs to 15 residues. CDR3 DNA sequence: TGCGCCAGCAAGGAAGGGGGCCAGTCTGGAAACACCATATATTTT. Its translation is CASKEGGQSGNTIYF.

The chain couples TRBV12-5 to TRBJ2-5; D not resolved. Germline CDR1 LGHNT, CDR2 FRNRAP. V was cut by 0 bases and J by 0 bases, with 14 bases left in between. The CDR3 extends over 17 amino acids. CDR3 DNA sequence: TGTGCTAGTGGTTTGGTACTCGGTCTGGGAAACCAAGAGACCCAGTACTTC. It specifies CASGLVLGLGNQETQYF.

V usage is TRBV19 and J usage is TRBJ1-5, with 10 bases aligning to TRBD1. Per germline, CDR1 LNHDA and CDR2 SQIVND (reference sequence). Trimming at V came to 8 bases and at J to 7 bases, leaving 11 bases not matched to a gene. This CDR3 has 15 amino acids. The CDR3 nucleotides read TGTGCCAGTGCCACCAGACAGGGGGCATGGCAGCCCCAGCATTTT. It codes for CASATRQGAWQPQHF.

V usage is TRBV19 and J usage is TRBJ2-7; 10 bases map to TRBD1. J lost 1 base, V lost 2 bases, and 2 bases had no gene match. CDR1 and CDR2 (germline): LNHDA, SQIVND (reference sequence). The CDR3 loop spans 15 amino acids. The CDR3 is CASSIRTGGSYEQYF. As DNA, the CDR3 is TGTGCCAGTAGTATAAGGACAGGGGGATCCTACGAGCAGTACTTC.

The rearrangement links TRBV10-3 to TRBJ2-7; TRBD2 matches at 13 bases. This CDR3 comprises 15 residues. Looked up from germline, CDR1 is ENHRY and CDR2 is SYGVKD. V was clipped by 2 bases and J by 5 bases; unmatched bases: 3. The CDR3 loop reads CAISEGLAGVNEQYF. The DNA for the CDR3 is TGTGCCATCAGTGAGGGACTAGCGGGAGTTAACGAGCAGTACTTC.

CDR3 sequence reads: CAISLDRAEAFF. The CDR3 DNA reads as TGTGCCATCAGTCTCGACCGTGCTGAAGCTTTCTTT. The V gene is TRBV10-3, the J gene TRBJ1-1; D gene uncertain. CDR3 length equals 12 residues. The ends were cut back, 5 bases at V and 6 bases at J, with 10 bases in the middle. Germline CDR1 and CDR2: ENHRY and SYGVKD.

The genes are TRBV6-6 and TRBJ1-1, with D possibly matching TRBD1 (6 bases). Germline V gene sequence: CDR1 MNHNY, CDR2 SVGAGI (reference sequence). The V gene lost 6 bases and the J gene lost 5 bases, with 16 bases spanning the gap. This CDR3 comprises 14 residues. For the CDR3, the DNA is TGTGCCAGCAGGACAGGACGCGTGGGGACTGAAGCTTTCTTT. Its protein product is CASRTGRVGTEAFF.

This clone occurred once. This chain joins TRBV24-1 and TRBJ2-3, with D possibly called TRBD1 or TRBD2 (6 bases each). From germline, CDR1 is KGHDR and CDR2 SFDVKD. Trimming took 9 bases from V and 3 from J, leaving 18 bases between them. The CDR3 runs to 15 residues. Written as DNA, the CDR3 is TGTGCCACCGGCTCAGGGGCGGGATTGACAGATACGCAGTATTTT. Translated, it gives CATGSGAGLTDTQYF.

This clone came up once. The J gene is TRBJ2-5, the V gene TRBV7-6, with 14 bases aligning to TRBD2. Germline-derived CDR1 and CDR2 are SGHVS and FNYEAQ. This CDR3 is built from 16 residues. J gave up 3 bases and V 4 bases, and 4 bases lay outside the gene matches. The CDR3 loop reads CASSSPGLAGEETQYF. Here the CDR3 DNA reads TGTGCCAGCAGCTCCCCGGGACTAGCGGGAGAAGAGACCCAGTACTTC.

This clone is labeled as large (0.1 to 1%). The chain employs TRBV15 and TRBJ2-5, with D perhaps matching TRBD1 (5 bases). V was cut by 1 base and J by 5 bases, with 17 bases left in between. Germline CDR1 LNHNV, CDR2 YYDKDF (reference sequence). CDR3 length equals 16 residues. The CDR3 DNA reads as TGTGCCACCAGCAGAGGGACATCGTCCCCGTGGGAGACCCAGTACTTC. This encodes CATSRGTSSPWETQYF. The full variable domain, its missing parts supplied by reference TRBV15 and TRBJ2-5, is DAMVIQNPRYQVTQFGKPVTLSCSQTLNHNVMYWYQQKSSQAPKLLFHYYDKDFNNEADTPDNFQSRRPNTSFCFLDIRSPGLGDTAMYLCATSRGTSSPWETQYFGPGTRLLVL.

This sequence joins TRBV4-2 and TRBJ2-1, with TRBD2 identical over 8 bases. Trimming cost V 0 bases and J 9 bases; bases outside gene matches: 10. CDR3 length: 16 residues. Per the germline V gene, CDR1 is LGHNA and CDR2 is YNFKEQ. CDR3 protein: CASSQEPGGPSSEQFF. The DNA of the CDR3 is TGTGCCAGCAGCCAAGAGCCGGGAGGGCCTTCGAGTGAGCAGTTCTTC.

The V and J genes are TRBV7-9 and TRBJ1-2; TRBD1 is a possible D gene (5 bases). Trimming pared 2 bases from V and 4 bases from J, leaving 17 bases between. This CDR3 comprises 16 residues. The germline CDR1 and CDR2 sequences are SEHNR and FQNEAQ (reference sequence). CDR3 residues: CASSLPARAGGYGYTF. As DNA, the CDR3 is TGTGCCAGCAGCTTACCGGCCAGGGCCGGGGGCTATGGCTACACCTTC.

This chain links TRBV13 with TRBJ2-6; maybe TRBD2 (6 bases). V lost 5 bases, J lost 4 bases, and 18 bases lay in between. The CDR3 is made up of 17 amino acids. Germline values: CDR1 PRHDT, CDR2 FYEKMQ (reference sequence). In nucleotides, the CDR3 is TGTGCCAGCAGCCGGGACTTCCTAATGGGCGGGGCCAACGTCCTGACTTTC. Translation gives CASSRDFLMGGANVLTF.

This clone was seen a few times. The J gene is TRBJ2-1, the V gene TRBV10-3; TRBD2 matches at 11 bases. The J segment lost 4 bases and the V segment lost 4 bases, leaving 3 bases of the junction unmatched. CDR1 is ENHRY and CDR2 is SYGVKD in the germline V gene. This CDR3 has 15 residues. The CDR3 nucleotides are TGTGCCATCAGTGGGCTAGCGGGAGGATACAATGAGCAGTTCTTC. This codes for CAISGLAGGYNEQFF.